This entry describes one TCR beta chain. These data belong to a study of cytomegalovirus exposure and HLA in healthy donors. With 60 Vbeta and 13 Jbeta primers, the PCR was carried out. Sequenced by immunoSEQ multiplex PCR; TCRdb stores in-frame clones only, minus some. The sample has fewer than 250,000 clones, about four fifths seen once. The clonotype comes from a man aged 25-45 years in good health and CMV-seropositive. Sequencing input: PBMCs.

The CDR3 DNA is TGTGCCACCAGCAGAGCTCCCGGGGGGCAGGGAGGAAACACCATATATTTT. It specifies CATSRAPGGQGGNTIYF. The chain is built from TRBV15 and TRBJ1-3, with D tentatively TRBD1 (6 bases). CDR3 size: 17 residues. Looked up from germline, CDR1 is LNHNV and CDR2 is YYDKDF (reference sequence). The ends were cut back, 1 base at V and 4 bases at J, with 17 bases in the middle.